Following are 5 T cell receptor beta chains from one sample sequenced in a study of relationships among human T cell subsets (TCRdb year 2010). Library generation was performed with multiplex PCR. For sequencing, a 454 GS FLX was employed. TCR alpha and beta CDR3 regions were amplified from mRNA by semiquantitative ARM-PCR. ARM-PCR used tagged nested gene-specific primers, after which communal superprimers carried out exponential amplification. Starting from the raw public reads, TCRdb applied fastp trimming at Q25, assembled clones with MiXCR and retained in-frame beta chains. All rows with the same CDR3 protein become a single entry with the most common DNA and genes. For this sample there are 10,000 to 15,000 distinct CDR3 sequences; around 70% appear just once. The top ten constitute 30% of the sample. Following the CD25, CD56 and CD294 bead selections, the CD4+CD25-CD294- flow-through was collected as the Th1 cells.

The source material was CD4+ Th1 cells sorted from blood. This specimen's cell subset or site label, per the study, means: CD4+CD25-CD294- T helper 1 cells. The receptors here all came from a man aged 35 to 55 in good health.

This chain uses TRBV18 with TRBJ1-5; 9 nucleotides align to TRBD1. Germline assignment: CDR1 KGHSH and CDR2 LQKENI. CDR3 length: 16 amino acids. The V and J ends lost 3 bases and 2 bases, in that order; junction bases with no gene match: 5. The CDR3 protein is CASSPGQGAGNQPQHF. In DNA, the CDR3 is TGTGCCAGCTCACCGGGACAGGGCGCCGGCAATCAGCCCCAGCATTTT. Full variable domain (remainder filled in from reference TRBV18 and TRBJ1-5): NAGVMQNPRHLVRRRGQEARLRCSPMKGHSHVYWYRQLPEEGLKFMVYLQKENIIDESGMPKERFSAEFPKEGPSILRIQQVVRGDSAAYFCASSPGQGAGNQPQHFGDGTRLSIL.

V and J are TRBV28 and TRBJ2-4; 7 nucleotides line up with TRBD2. The length of the CDR3 is 14 residues. Trimming at V came to 1 base and at J to 5 bases, leaving 2 bases not matched to a gene. Per the germline V gene, CDR1 is MDHEN and CDR2 is SYDVKM. CDR3 loop: CASSLSGGQNIQYF. CDR3 nucleotides: TGTGCCAGCAGTTTATCGGGGGGACAAAACATTCAGTACTTC.

V usage is TRBV19 and J usage is TRBJ2-5; 8 bases are shared with TRBD2. The V segment lost 3 bases and the J segment 4 bases; nucleotides outside the gene matches: 1. Germline assignment: CDR1 LNHDA and CDR2 SQIVND (reference sequence). CDR3 length: 13 amino acids. This CDR3 is CASSMSGGETQYF. The CDR3 bases are TGTGCCAGTAGTATGAGCGGGGGAGAGACCCAGTACTTC.

This sequence joins TRBV11-2 and TRBJ1-2, with D uncertain. CDR1 is SGHAT, CDR2 FQNNGV, per germline. Trimming removed 1 base at V and 0 bases at J, with 9 bases between. This CDR3 comprises 15 residues. This CDR3 reads CASSLGHTTNYGYTF. The CDR3 coding sequence is TGTGCCAGCAGCTTAGGACATACCACTAACTATGGCTACACCTTC.

This sequence joins TRBV10-2 and TRBJ2-7; 9 bases fit TRBD1. Germline CDR1 is WSHSY and CDR2 is SAAADI. The CDR3 length is 15 residues. Trimming removed 7 bases from V and 3 bases from J; junction bases left unmatched: 10. The CDR3 nucleotides are TGCGCCAGCACTGGGGGACAGGGACGGTACTACGAGCAGTACTTC. Amino acid sequence: CASTGGQGRYYEQYF.